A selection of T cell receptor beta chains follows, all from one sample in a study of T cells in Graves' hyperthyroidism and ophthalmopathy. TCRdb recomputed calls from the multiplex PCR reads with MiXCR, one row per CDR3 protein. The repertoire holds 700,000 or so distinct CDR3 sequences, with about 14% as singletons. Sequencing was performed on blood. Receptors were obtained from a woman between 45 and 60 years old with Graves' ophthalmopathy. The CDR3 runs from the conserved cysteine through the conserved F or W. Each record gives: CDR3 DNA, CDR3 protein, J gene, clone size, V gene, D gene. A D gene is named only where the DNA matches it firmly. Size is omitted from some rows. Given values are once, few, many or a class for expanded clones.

CDR3 DNA: TGTGCCAGCAGTTTCGAGCCGATTGCGTATGAGCAGTTCTTC
CDR3 protein: CASSFEPIAYEQFF
J gene: TRBJ2-1
clone size: many
V gene: TRBV27
D gene: .

CDR3 DNA: TGCAGTGCTAGAGATTTGGTGACTAGCGGGAGCAATGAGCAGTTCTTC
CDR3 protein: CSARDLVTSGSNEQFF
J gene: TRBJ2-1
clone size: .
V gene: TRBV20-1
D gene: TRBD2

CDR3 DNA: TGTGCCAGCAGCCAGCAACAGGGACACTCCTACAATGAGCAGTTCTTC
CDR3 protein: CASSQQQGHSYNEQFF
J gene: TRBJ2-1
clone size: .
V gene: TRBV14
D gene: .

CDR3 DNA: TGTGCCACCCAGAACACAGGGGTTGTTAACTTCAATGAGCAGTTCTTC
CDR3 protein: CATQNTGVVNFNEQFF
J gene: TRBJ2-1
clone size: few
V gene: TRBV24-1
D gene: TRBD1

CDR3 DNA: TGTACCACCAGCTACTATCAGGACGGCTACACCTTC
CDR3 protein: CTTSYYQDGYTF
J gene: TRBJ1-2
clone size: .
V gene: TRBV15
D gene: .

CDR3 DNA: TGTGCCAGCAGCTTTCTCGCGGGAGGAAGCACAGATACGCAGTATTTT
CDR3 protein: CASSFLAGGSTDTQYF
J gene: TRBJ2-3
clone size: many
V gene: TRBV11-2
D gene: TRBD2

CDR3 DNA: TGTGCCAGCAGTATGGGGCAGGGGGCGATTATGTACTTC
CDR3 protein: CASSMGQGAIMYF
J gene: TRBJ2-5
clone size: few
V gene: TRBV12-3/TRBV12-4
D gene: TRBD1

CDR3 DNA: TGTGCCATCAGTGAGTCGGGGGGCTACACCTTC
CDR3 protein: CAISESGGYTF
J gene: TRBJ1-2
clone size: .
V gene: TRBV10-3
D gene: .

CDR3 DNA: TGTGCCAGCGCTGCTGCTCTAGCAACAGATACGCAGTATTTT
CDR3 protein: CASAAALATDTQYF
J gene: TRBJ2-3
clone size: many
V gene: TRBV5-5
D gene: .

CDR3 DNA: TGTGCCAGCAGTTTCCCCCTACGACTGGAAGCTTTCTTT
CDR3 protein: CASSFPLRLEAFF
J gene: TRBJ1-1
clone size: many
V gene: TRBV12-3/TRBV12-4
D gene: .

CDR3 DNA: TGTGCCAGCAGCTGGACAAGGGGGCTGCGTCTCGAGCAGTACTTC
CDR3 protein: CASSWTRGLRLEQYF
J gene: TRBJ2-7
clone size: many
V gene: TRBV7-9
D gene: TRBD1

CDR3 DNA: TGCGCCAGCAGTGAGTCCCGACTAAGAAAACGCGCGGAGCTGTTTTTT
CDR3 protein: CASSESRLRKRAELFF
J gene: TRBJ2-2
clone size: .
V gene: TRBV10-2
D gene: .

CDR3 DNA: TGCAGCGTCGCGAACGGGGATCAGCCCCAGCATTTT
CDR3 protein: CSVANGDQPQHF
J gene: TRBJ1-5
clone size: few
V gene: TRBV29-1
D gene: .

CDR3 DNA: TGTGCCTGGAGTGGAAACAGGGGGGTTAACACTGAAGCTTTCTTT
CDR3 protein: CAWSGNRGVNTEAFF
J gene: TRBJ1-1
clone size: many
V gene: TRBV30
D gene: TRBD1

CDR3 DNA: TGTGCCAGCAGTGAAAACTACCAACTAGCAACTAATGAAAAACTGTTTTTT
CDR3 protein: CASSENYQLATNEKLFF
J gene: TRBJ1-4
clone size: .
V gene: TRBV6-2/TRBV6-3
D gene: .

CDR3 DNA: TGCGGAGGGTCCCAAGCGGGTTTCGACGAGCAGTACTTC
CDR3 protein: CGGSQAGFDEQYF
J gene: TRBJ2-7
clone size: many
V gene: TRBV20-1
D gene: .

CDR3 DNA: TGTGCCACCGACGGGACAGGGGGCTCCTACAATGAGCAGTTCTTC
CDR3 protein: CATDGTGGSYNEQFF
J gene: TRBJ2-1
clone size: many
V gene: TRBV28
D gene: TRBD1

CDR3 DNA: TGTGCCAGCAGCTTAGTTGCCGGGTCCGTCCACGAGCAGTACTTC
CDR3 protein: CASSLVAGSVHEQYF
J gene: TRBJ2-7
clone size: many
V gene: TRBV7-2
D gene: .

CDR3 DNA: TGTGCCAGCAGTTTCCTGGGACAGGCGAGCAATCAGCCCCAGCATTTT
CDR3 protein: CASSFLGQASNQPQHF
J gene: TRBJ1-5
clone size: many
V gene: TRBV28
D gene: TRBD1

CDR3 DNA: TGTGCCAGCAGCTTCCTAAGGACTAGCGGGAGCCTAGGGAGCTCCTACAATGAGCAGTTCTTC
CDR3 protein: CASSFLRTSGSLGSSYNEQFF
J gene: TRBJ2-1
clone size: .
V gene: TRBV7-2
D gene: TRBD2

CDR3 DNA: TGTGCCAGCTCATCATGGGGAGGGGGAACCTACGAGCAGTACTTC
CDR3 protein: CASSSWGGGTYEQYF
J gene: TRBJ2-7
clone size: many
V gene: TRBV18
D gene: .

CDR3 DNA: TGTGCCAGCAGTGAAGGAGCGGGAAGCATGTCTGGCACAGATACGCAGTATTTT
CDR3 protein: CASSEGAGSMSGTDTQYF
J gene: TRBJ2-3
clone size: .
V gene: TRBV25-1
D gene: TRBD2

CDR3 DNA: TGTGCCAGCAGCCCCCACGGGGGCGGGGAGCTGTTTTTT
CDR3 protein: CASSPHGGGELFF
J gene: TRBJ2-2
clone size: .
V gene: TRBV6-1
D gene: .

CDR3 DNA: TGTGCCAGTAGTATCGGGGCTGCCCCCCGGGGCGAGCAGTACTTC
CDR3 protein: CASSIGAAPRGEQYF
J gene: TRBJ2-7
clone size: few
V gene: TRBV19
D gene: .

CDR3 DNA: TGTGCCAGCAGATTCCGGCTGCGGGAGGTAGGGAATGAGCAGTTCTTC
CDR3 protein: CASRFRLREVGNEQFF
J gene: TRBJ2-1
clone size: .
V gene: TRBV7-9
D gene: TRBD2

CDR3 DNA: TGTGCCAGCAGTTTGTCTAGCGGGAGTATCCACGAGCAGTACTTC
CDR3 protein: CASSLSSGSIHEQYF
J gene: TRBJ2-7
clone size: many
V gene: TRBV27
D gene: TRBD2

CDR3 DNA: TGCGCCAGCAGCTTGGCCCTAGCGCAATACAATGAGCAGTTCTTC
CDR3 protein: CASSLALAQYNEQFF
J gene: TRBJ2-1
clone size: few
V gene: TRBV5-1
D gene: .

CDR3 DNA: TGTGCCAGCTCCCCGACAGTTATGAACACTGAAGCTTTCTTT
CDR3 protein: CASSPTVMNTEAFF
J gene: TRBJ1-1
clone size: many
V gene: TRBV6-2/TRBV6-3
D gene: .

CDR3 DNA: TGCGCCAGCAGCCAAGGAGGGTGGGGGACCTCTTTCCGGGAGCTGTTTTTT
CDR3 protein: CASSQGGWGTSFRELFF
J gene: TRBJ2-2
clone size: .
V gene: TRBV4-3
D gene: .

CDR3 DNA: TGTGCCACCCAATCAGGCTTCGGGACAGCTAGCAATCAGCCCCAGCATTTT
CDR3 protein: CATQSGFGTASNQPQHF
J gene: TRBJ1-5
clone size: many
V gene: TRBV2
D gene: TRBD1

CDR3 DNA: TGTGCCAGCAGTGCCCCGGGATTTAGCACAGATACGCAGTATTTT
CDR3 protein: CASSAPGFSTDTQYF
J gene: TRBJ2-3
clone size: many
V gene: TRBV6-2/TRBV6-3
D gene: .

CDR3 DNA: TGTGCCAGTAGGACCCTAGCCTCTTCCGACGAGCAGTACTTC
CDR3 protein: CASRTLASSDEQYF
J gene: TRBJ2-7
clone size: .
V gene: TRBV19
D gene: .

CDR3 DNA: TGCAGTGCTAGAGACCCTGGGGGGACTAGCTCCTACAATGAGCAGTTCTTC
CDR3 protein: CSARDPGGTSSYNEQFF
J gene: TRBJ2-1
clone size: many
V gene: TRBV20-1
D gene: TRBD2

CDR3 DNA: TGTGCCAGCAGTTTATTACCCCTGTATGAAGCTTTCTTT
CDR3 protein: CASSLLPLYEAFF
J gene: TRBJ1-1
clone size: many
V gene: TRBV28
D gene: .

CDR3 DNA: TGTGCCAGCAGCCAAGAGTGGGGTCAGCCCCGACGGGCTTTCTTT
CDR3 protein: CASSQEWGQPRRAFF
J gene: TRBJ1-1
clone size: few
V gene: TRBV4-2
D gene: .

CDR3 DNA: TGTGCCAGCAGTCCTGAAAAGGGACTAGCGGGTTCCCTATACAATGAGCAGTTCTTC
CDR3 protein: CASSPEKGLAGSLYNEQFF
J gene: TRBJ2-1
clone size: many
V gene: TRBV12-3/TRBV12-4
D gene: TRBD2

CDR3 DNA: TGTGCCAGTAGTATAGGGCTAGCGGGACCAGATACGCAGTATTTT
CDR3 protein: CASSIGLAGPDTQYF
J gene: TRBJ2-3
clone size: .
V gene: TRBV19
D gene: TRBD2

CDR3 DNA: TGTGCCAGCAAGGTACTAGTCCTTTACAATGAGCAGTTCTTC
CDR3 protein: CASKVLVLYNEQFF
J gene: TRBJ2-1
clone size: many
V gene: TRBV12-3/TRBV12-4
D gene: .

CDR3 DNA: TGCAGTGCTAGAGAACTAGCGGGACTTTCCTACGAGCAGTACTTC
CDR3 protein: CSARELAGLSYEQYF
J gene: TRBJ2-7
clone size: .
V gene: TRBV20-1
D gene: TRBD2

CDR3 DNA: TGTGCCAGCTCACCAGACAGGAGAATGAACACTGAAGCTTTCTTT
CDR3 protein: CASSPDRRMNTEAFF
J gene: TRBJ1-1
clone size: many
V gene: TRBV18
D gene: .

CDR3 DNA: TGTGCCAGCAGCCCTTTGCCGGGAGGGGACATTCAGTACTTC
CDR3 protein: CASSPLPGGDIQYF
J gene: TRBJ2-4
clone size: many
V gene: TRBV7-8
D gene: TRBD2

CDR3 DNA: TGTGCCACTTCAAGGGGTGGAGAGCAGTACTTC
CDR3 protein: CATSRGGEQYF
J gene: TRBJ2-7
clone size: few
V gene: TRBV15
D gene: .

CDR3 DNA: TGTGCCAGCAGCTTAGGCCTCACCCGCATTTACAATGAGCAGTTCTTC
CDR3 protein: CASSLGLTRIYNEQFF
J gene: TRBJ2-1
clone size: few
V gene: TRBV7-9
D gene: .

CDR3 DNA: TGCGCCAGCAGCCGATCGACAGGGACTAATGAGCAGTTCTTC
CDR3 protein: CASSRSTGTNEQFF
J gene: TRBJ2-1
clone size: few
V gene: TRBV4-3
D gene: .

CDR3 DNA: TGTGCCAGCAGTTCCTCTAGCGGCTACGAGCAGTACTTC
CDR3 protein: CASSSSSGYEQYF
J gene: TRBJ2-7
clone size: many
V gene: TRBV6-5
D gene: TRBD2

CDR3 DNA: TGTGCCAGCCTCCGCAGTAACACTGAAGCTTTCTTT
CDR3 protein: CASLRSNTEAFF
J gene: TRBJ1-1
clone size: .
V gene: TRBV28
D gene: .

CDR3 DNA: TGTGCCAGCAGTTTACCGGCAGGTTGGTTTCAGCCCCAGCATTTT
CDR3 protein: CASSLPAGWFQPQHF
J gene: TRBJ1-5
clone size: few
V gene: TRBV28
D gene: .

CDR3 DNA: TGTGCCAGCAGCTTAGGGGCTAGCTCTGGGGATGAGCAGTTCTTC
CDR3 protein: CASSLGASSGDEQFF
J gene: TRBJ2-1
clone size: many
V gene: TRBV7-3
D gene: .

CDR3 DNA: TGCGCCAGCAGCTTGGCCAGGAGTCTCTCCTACGAGCAGTTCTTC
CDR3 protein: CASSLARSLSYEQFF
J gene: TRBJ2-1
clone size: few
V gene: TRBV5-1
D gene: .

CDR3 DNA: TGTGCCAGCACCCTTCTAGCGGGAGGCCCGGAGACCCAGTACTTC
CDR3 protein: CASTLLAGGPETQYF
J gene: TRBJ2-5
clone size: many
V gene: TRBV2
D gene: TRBD2

CDR3 DNA: TGTGCCAGCATCTCCCAACTACTAGGCGAGCAGTTCTTC
CDR3 protein: CASISQLLGEQFF
J gene: TRBJ2-1
clone size: many
V gene: TRBV12-3/TRBV12-4
D gene: .